This T cell receptor (beta chain) derives from a study of blood T cell repertoires in COVID-19. Study-wide background: From the United States, Italy and Spain came samples of acute and convalescent COVID-19. T cells, B-cell-depleted T cells, or PBMCs supplied cDNA or gDNA.

Original data processing: Reference gene primer amplification gave nucleated cell count estimates. Assay: immunoSEQ multiplex PCR; the TCRdb copy retains only in-frame clones and omits some. That table gives V, J and clone size, and the DNA gave D and trimming. Of 85,000 to 90,000 clones listed, more than 70% were seen once; the top ten hold under 30%. The V end lost 3 bases, the J end lost 4 bases, and 10 bases lay between the germline ends. Germline assignment: CDR1 MNHEY and CDR2 SMNVEV (reference sequence). This CDR3 contains 15 residues. The specimen sequenced was peripheral blood. This clonotype was sampled from a human donor in a cohort sampled during active COVID-19. The V call is TRBV27, the J call TRBJ1-6, with D perhaps matching TRBD1 (5 bases). CDR3 amino acids: CASSLSAGYNSPLHF. The CDR3 coding sequence is TGTGCCAGCAGTTTGAGTGCAGGGTATAATTCACCCCTCCACTTT.